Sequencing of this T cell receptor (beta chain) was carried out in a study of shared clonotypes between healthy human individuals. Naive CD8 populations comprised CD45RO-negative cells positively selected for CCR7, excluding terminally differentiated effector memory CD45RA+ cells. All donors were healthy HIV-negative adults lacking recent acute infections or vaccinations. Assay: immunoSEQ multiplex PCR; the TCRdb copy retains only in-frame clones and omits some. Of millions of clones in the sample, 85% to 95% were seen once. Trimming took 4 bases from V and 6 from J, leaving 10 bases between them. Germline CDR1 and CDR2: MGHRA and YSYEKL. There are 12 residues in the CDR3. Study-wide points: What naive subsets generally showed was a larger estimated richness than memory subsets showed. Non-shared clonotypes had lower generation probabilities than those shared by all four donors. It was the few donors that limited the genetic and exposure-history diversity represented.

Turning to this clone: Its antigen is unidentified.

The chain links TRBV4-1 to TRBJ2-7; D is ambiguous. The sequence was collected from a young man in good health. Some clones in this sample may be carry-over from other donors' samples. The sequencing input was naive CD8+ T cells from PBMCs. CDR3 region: CASSPPGPEQYF. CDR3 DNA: TGCGCCAGCAGCCCCCCGGGCCCCGAGCAGTACTTC.